This T cell receptor (beta chain) came from a study of technical replicates of blood from a handful of donors. Sequenced by immunoSEQ multiplex PCR; TCRdb stores in-frame clones only, minus some. The table lists tens of thousands of clones, roughly 89% of them singletons. Relative to its sample, this clone is medium-sized (0.01 to 0.1%). CDR1 is SEHNR and CDR2 is FQNEAQ in the germline V gene (reference sequence). V shed 3 bases, J shed 1 base, and the junction held 10 bases outside the gene matches. The CDR3 is made up of 17 amino acids. Sequencing used PBMCs. The sequence was obtained from a human donor in good health. Some clones in this sample may be carry-over from other donors' samples. This chain joins TRBV7-9 and TRBJ2-5, with 8 bases fitting TRBD2. The CDR3 region has the DNA TGTGCCAGCAGCTTGCCCGTGGGGCGGGGGGCCCAAGAGACCCAGTACTTC. It is translated as CASSLPVGRGAQETQYF.